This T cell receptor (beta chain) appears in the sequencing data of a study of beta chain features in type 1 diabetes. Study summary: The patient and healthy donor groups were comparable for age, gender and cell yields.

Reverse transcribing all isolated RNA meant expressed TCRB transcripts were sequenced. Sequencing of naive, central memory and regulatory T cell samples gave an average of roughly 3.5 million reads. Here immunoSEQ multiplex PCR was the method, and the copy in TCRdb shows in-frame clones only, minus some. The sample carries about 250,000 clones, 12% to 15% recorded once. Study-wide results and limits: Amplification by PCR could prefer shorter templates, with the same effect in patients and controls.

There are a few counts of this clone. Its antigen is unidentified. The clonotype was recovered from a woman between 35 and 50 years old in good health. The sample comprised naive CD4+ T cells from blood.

CDR3 region: CAHGTKDTQYF. Written as DNA, the CDR3 is TGTGCCCATGGGACTAAAGATACGCAGTATTTT. J is TRBJ2-3 and V is TRBV2; TRBD2 agrees at 7 bases. V shed 11 bases, J shed 5 bases, and the junction held 4 bases outside the gene matches. The CDR3 sequence is 11 residues long. Germline-derived CDR1 and CDR2 are SNHLY and FYNNEI.